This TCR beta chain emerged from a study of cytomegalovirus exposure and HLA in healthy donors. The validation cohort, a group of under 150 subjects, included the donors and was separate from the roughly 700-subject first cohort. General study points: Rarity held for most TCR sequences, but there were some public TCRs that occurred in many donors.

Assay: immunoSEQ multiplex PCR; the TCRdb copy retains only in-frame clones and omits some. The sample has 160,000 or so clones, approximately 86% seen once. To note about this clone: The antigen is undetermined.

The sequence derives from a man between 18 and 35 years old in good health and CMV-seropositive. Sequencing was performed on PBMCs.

In DNA, the CDR3 is TGTGCCAGCTCACCACGGGGACTAGCGGGAGGATACAATGAGCAGTTCTTC. Protein: CASSPRGLAGGYNEQFF. This rearrangement joins TRBV18 to TRBJ2-1; 15 nucleotides align to TRBD2. V shed 1 base, J shed 4 bases, and the junction held 2 bases outside the gene matches. The CDR3 is 17 amino acids. The germline gives CDR1 KGHSH, CDR2 LQKENI.